This T cell receptor beta chain was found in a study of vaccination and CD4 T cells after COVID-19. Overall study context: Control cultures were given a CEFX pool, an HIV-1 Nef pool, or no peptide.

As to treatment: roughly 11-day PBMC culture with coronavirus spike peptide pools or control peptides (ViraFEST assay). Investigators obtained the unexposed donor's CD4+ T cells before the COVID-19 pandemic (2011-2018). Researchers grew the cells for approximately 9 days and then pulled out CD4+ T cells by negative selection. Both SARS-CoV-2 S/N and four cold-coronavirus spikes were used, cells permitting, to probe CD4+ T cells of unexposed donors. The study sequenced cultured CD4+ T cell DNA using the Oncomine TCR Beta short-read assay. From cultured CD4+ T cells, genomic DNA was extracted. TCRdb used MiXCR to reprocess the PCR reads, holding one entry per CDR3 protein. The sample includes over 5,500 distinct CDR3 sequences, around 34% of them seen just once. This clonotype was seen only a few times. The target antigen is unknown. Broader study findings: Vaccine-specific clones in convalescent patients were spike mono-reactive in 304 of 307 cases.

The source is a human donor in good health. The sample taken for sequencing was CD4+ T cells from blood, cultured in vitro.

CDR3 nucleotides: TGCAGTGCTCCGGACAGGAGTAACACTGAAGCTTTCTTT. Residues: CSAPDRSNTEAFF. V usage is TRBV20-1 and J usage is TRBJ1-1; the match to TRBD1 covers 7 bases. CDR3 length: 13 residues. Germline V gene data show CDR1 as DFQATT and CDR2 as SNEGSKA (reference sequence). With 5 bases clipped from V and 2 bases from J, the junction kept 5 bases outside the gene matches.